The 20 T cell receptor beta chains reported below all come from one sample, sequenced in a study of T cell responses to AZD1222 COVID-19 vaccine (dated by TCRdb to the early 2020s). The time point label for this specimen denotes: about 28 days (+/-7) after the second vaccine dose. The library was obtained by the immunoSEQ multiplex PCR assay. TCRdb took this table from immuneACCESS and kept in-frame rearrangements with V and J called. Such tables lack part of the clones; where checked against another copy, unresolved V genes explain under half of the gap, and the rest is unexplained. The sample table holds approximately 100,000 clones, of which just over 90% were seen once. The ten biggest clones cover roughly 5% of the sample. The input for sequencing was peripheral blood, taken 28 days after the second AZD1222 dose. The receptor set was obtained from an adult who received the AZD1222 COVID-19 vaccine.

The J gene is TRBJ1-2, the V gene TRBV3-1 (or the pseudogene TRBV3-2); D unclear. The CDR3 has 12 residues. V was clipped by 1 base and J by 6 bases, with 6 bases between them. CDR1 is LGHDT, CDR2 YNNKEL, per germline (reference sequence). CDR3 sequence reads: CASSQAGNGYTF. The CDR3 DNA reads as TGTGCCAGCAGCCAAGCAGGCAATGGCTACACCTTC.

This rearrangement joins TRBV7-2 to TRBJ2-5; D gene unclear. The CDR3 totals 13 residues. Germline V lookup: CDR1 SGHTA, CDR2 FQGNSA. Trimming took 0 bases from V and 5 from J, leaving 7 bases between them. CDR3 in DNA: TGTGCCAGCAGCTTAGCATGGGGTGAGACCCAGTACTTC. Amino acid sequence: CASSLAWGETQYF.

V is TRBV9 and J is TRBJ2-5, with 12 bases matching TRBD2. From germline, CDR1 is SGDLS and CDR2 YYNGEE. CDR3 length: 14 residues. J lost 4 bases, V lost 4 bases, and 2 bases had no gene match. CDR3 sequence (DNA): TGTGCCAGCAGCACTAGCGGGGGGCCAGAGACCCAGTACTTC. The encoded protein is CASSTSGGPETQYF.

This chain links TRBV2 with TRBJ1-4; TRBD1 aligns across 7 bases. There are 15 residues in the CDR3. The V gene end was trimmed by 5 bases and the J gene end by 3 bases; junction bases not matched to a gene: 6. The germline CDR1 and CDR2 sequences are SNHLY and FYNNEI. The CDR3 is CASSQLGQPNEKLFF. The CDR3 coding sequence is TGTGCCAGCAGTCAACTGGGACAGCCTAATGAAAAACTGTTTTTT.

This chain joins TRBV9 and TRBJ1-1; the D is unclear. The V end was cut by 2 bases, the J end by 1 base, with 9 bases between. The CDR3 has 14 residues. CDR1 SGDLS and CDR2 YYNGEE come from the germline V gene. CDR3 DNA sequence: TGTGCCAGCAGCGTGGACGGTAAGAACACTGAAGCTTTCTTT. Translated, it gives CASSVDGKNTEAFF. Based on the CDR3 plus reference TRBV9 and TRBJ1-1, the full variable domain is DSGVTQTPKHLITATGQRVTLRCSPRSGDLSVYWYQQSLDQGLQFLIQYYNGEERAKGNILERFSAQQFPDLHSELNLSSLELGDSALYFCASSVDGKNTEAFFGQGTRLTVV.

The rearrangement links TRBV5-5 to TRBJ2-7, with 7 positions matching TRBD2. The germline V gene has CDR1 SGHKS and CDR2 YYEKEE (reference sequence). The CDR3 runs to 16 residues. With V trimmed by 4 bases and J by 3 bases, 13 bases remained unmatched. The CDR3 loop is CASSEEPGLSYYEQYF. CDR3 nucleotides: TGTGCCAGCAGCGAAGAACCGGGACTATCCTACTACGAGCAGTACTTC.

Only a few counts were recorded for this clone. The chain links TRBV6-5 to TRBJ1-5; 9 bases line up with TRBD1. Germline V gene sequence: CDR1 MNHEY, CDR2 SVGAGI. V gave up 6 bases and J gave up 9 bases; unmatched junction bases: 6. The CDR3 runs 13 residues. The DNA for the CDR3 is TGTGCCAGCAGCTTACAGGGGGCAGGGCCCCAGCATTTT. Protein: CASSLQGAGPQHF.

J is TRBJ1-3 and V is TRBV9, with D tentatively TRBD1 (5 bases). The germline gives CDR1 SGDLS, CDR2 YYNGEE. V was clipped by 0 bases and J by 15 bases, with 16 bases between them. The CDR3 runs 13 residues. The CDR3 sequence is CASSVDGKGNSYF. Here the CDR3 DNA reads TGTGCCAGCAGCGTAGACGGGAAGGGGAATTCATATTTT.

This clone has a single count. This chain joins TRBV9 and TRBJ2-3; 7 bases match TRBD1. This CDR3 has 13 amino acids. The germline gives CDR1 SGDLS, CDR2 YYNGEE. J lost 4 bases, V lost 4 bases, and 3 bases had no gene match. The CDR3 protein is CASSRTGSDTQYF. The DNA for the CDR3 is TGTGCCAGCAGCCGGACAGGCTCAGATACGCAGTATTTT.

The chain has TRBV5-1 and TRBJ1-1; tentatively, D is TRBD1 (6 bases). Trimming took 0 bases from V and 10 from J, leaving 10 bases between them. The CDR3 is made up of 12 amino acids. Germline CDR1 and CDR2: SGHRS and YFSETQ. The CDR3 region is CASSLDGGLAFF. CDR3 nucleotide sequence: TGCGCCAGCAGCTTGGATGGGGGGCTAGCTTTCTTT.

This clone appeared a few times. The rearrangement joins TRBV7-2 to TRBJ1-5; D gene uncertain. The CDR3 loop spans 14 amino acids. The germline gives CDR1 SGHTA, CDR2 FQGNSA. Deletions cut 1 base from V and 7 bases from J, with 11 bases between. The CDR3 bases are TGTGCCAGCAGCTTAGATGCCGGGTACCAGCCCCAGCATTTT. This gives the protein CASSLDAGYQPQHF.

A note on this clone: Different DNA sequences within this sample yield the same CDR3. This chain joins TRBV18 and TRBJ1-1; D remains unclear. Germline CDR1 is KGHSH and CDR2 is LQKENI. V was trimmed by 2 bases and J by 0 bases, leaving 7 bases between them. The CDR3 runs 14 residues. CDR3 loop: CASSPGTLNTEAFF. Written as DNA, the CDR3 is TGTGCCAGCTCACCAGGAACTTTGAACACTGAAGCTTTCTTT.

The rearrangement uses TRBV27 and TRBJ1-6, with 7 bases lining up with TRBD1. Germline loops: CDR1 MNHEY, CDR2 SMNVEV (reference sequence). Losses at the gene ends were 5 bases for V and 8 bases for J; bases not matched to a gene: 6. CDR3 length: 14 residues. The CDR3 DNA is TGTGCCAGCAGTCGACAGGGTTTGGATTCACCCCTCCACTTT. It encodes CASSRQGLDSPLHF.

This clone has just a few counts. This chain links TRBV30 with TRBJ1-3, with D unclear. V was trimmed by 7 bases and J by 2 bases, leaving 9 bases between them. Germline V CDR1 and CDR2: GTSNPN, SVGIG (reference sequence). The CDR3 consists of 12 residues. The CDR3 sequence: CASKKAGNTIYF. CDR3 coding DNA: TGTGCCTCCAAAAAGGCTGGAAACACCATATATTTT. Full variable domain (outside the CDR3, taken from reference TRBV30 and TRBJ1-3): SQTIHQWPATLVQPVGSPLSLECTVEGTSNPNLYWYRQAAGRGLQLLFYSVGIGQISSEVPQNLSASRPQDRQFILSSKKLLLSDSGFYLCASKKAGNTIYFGEGSWLTVV.

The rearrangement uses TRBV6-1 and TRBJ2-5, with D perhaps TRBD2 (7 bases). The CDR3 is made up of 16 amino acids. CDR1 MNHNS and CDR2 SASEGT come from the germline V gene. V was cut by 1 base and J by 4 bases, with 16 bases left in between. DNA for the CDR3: TGTGCCAGCAGTGAAGGGCCCCCGGGGGGCCGAGAGACCCAGTACTTC. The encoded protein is CASSEGPPGGRETQYF.

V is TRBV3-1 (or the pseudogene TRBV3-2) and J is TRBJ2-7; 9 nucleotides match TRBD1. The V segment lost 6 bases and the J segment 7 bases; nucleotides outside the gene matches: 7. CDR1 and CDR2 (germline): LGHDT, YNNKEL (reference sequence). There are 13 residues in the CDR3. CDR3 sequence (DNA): TGTGCCAGCAGTCGGGACAGGGCGGGAGAGCAGTACTTC. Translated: CASSRDRAGEQYF.

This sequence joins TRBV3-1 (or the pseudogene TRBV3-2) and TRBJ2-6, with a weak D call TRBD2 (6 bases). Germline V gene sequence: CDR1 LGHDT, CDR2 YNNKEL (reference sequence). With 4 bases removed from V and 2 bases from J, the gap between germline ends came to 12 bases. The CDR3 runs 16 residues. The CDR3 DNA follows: TGTGCCAGCAGCCGCCGTGGGGAGGCTGGGGCCAACGTCCTGACTTTC. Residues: CASSRRGEAGANVLTF.

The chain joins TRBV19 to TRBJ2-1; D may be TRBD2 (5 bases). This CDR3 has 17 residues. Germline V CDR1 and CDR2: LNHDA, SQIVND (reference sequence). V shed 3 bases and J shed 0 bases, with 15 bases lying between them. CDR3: CASSIPNSGVSYNEQFF. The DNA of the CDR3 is TGTGCCAGTAGTATCCCGAACAGCGGAGTCTCCTACAATGAGCAGTTCTTC.

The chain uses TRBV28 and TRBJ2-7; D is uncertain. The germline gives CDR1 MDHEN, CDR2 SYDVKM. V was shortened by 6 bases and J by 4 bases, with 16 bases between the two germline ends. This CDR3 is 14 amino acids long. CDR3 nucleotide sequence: TGTGCCAGCAGCACTCCCCTAGGGCTATACGAGCAGTACTTC. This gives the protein CASSTPLGLYEQYF.

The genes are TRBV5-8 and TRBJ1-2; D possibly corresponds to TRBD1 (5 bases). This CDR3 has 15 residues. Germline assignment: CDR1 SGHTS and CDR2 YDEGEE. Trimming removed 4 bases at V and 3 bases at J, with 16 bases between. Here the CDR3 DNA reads TGTGCCAGCAGCCCATATGGCAGGGTTGACTATGGCTACACCTTC. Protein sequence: CASSPYGRVDYGYTF.